This T cell receptor beta chain is from a study of vaccination effects on CD4 cells after COVID-19. As for the study in general: Sequencing in the ViraFEST assay came after antigen-specific CD4+ T cells had been expanded with viral peptide pools, which were used to stimulate PBMC. The second dose preceded post-vaccine samples by a median of 72 days.

Cells that had been cultured for roughly 9 days were the source of isolated CD4+ T cells. As their vaccination, participants received two doses of either BNT162b2 or mRNA-1273. Here immunoSEQ multiplex PCR was the method, and the copy in TCRdb shows in-frame clones only, minus some. This sample yields about 47,000 clones, of which about 70% are seen a single time; 5.5% to 8% belongs to the top ten. Points on this clone: Its target is not known.

V was shortened by 0 bases and J by 5 bases, with 13 bases between the two germline ends. Germline V CDR1 and CDR2: SGHDT, YYEEEE. This CDR3 comprises 15 residues. The chain carries TRBV5-6 and TRBJ2-3; D might be TRBD2 (6 bases). The sequence derives from a human donor who received a COVID-19 vaccine. The sample consisted of CD4+ T cells from PBMCs cultured without peptide, taken after COVID-19 vaccination. This CDR3 is CASSLGLGGGDTQYF. As DNA, the CDR3 is TGTGCCAGCAGCTTGGGGTTGGGAGGTGGAGATACGCAGTATTTT.